The next 24 T cell receptor beta chains were all read from a single sample in a study of OX40 agonist ivuxolimab in advanced cancers. TCRdb keeps only in-frame clones here, not all; method: immunoSEQ multiplex PCR. Among over 75,000 clones listed, 94% were seen once. The sequencing here drew on CD4+ or CD8+ T cells sorted from blood, taken in a trial of the OX40 agonist ivuxolimab. These receptors were collected from an adult with an advanced solid tumor such as melanoma, head and neck, liver or kidney cancer.

The chain combines TRBV27 with TRBJ2-1; the D gene is possibly TRBD2 (5 bases). The V gene lost 5 bases and the J gene lost 7 bases, with 15 bases spanning the gap. Germline V lookup: CDR1 MNHEY, CDR2 SMNVEV (reference sequence). This CDR3 spans 14 amino acids. As DNA, the CDR3 is TGTGCCAGCAGTCCGTCCCCTTTAGCGAATGAGCAGTTCTTC. It specifies CASSPSPLANEQFF.

This clone was seen just once. The chain uses TRBV27 and TRBJ2-7; D gene uncertain. The CDR3 runs 13 residues. Trimming shortened V by 6 bases and J by 3 bases, and 12 bases separated the two germline ends. Germline V gene sequence: CDR1 MNHEY, CDR2 SMNVEV (reference sequence). The CDR3 loop reads CASSLMDGYEQYF. In nucleotides, the CDR3 is TGTGCCAGCAGCCTTATGGACGGCTACGAGCAGTACTTC.

The V call is TRBV19, the J call TRBJ2-5; 10 nucleotides align to TRBD1. There are 14 residues in the CDR3. With V trimmed by 5 bases and J by 5 bases, 5 bases remained unmatched. The germline V gene encodes CDR1 LNHDA and CDR2 SQIVND (reference sequence). The CDR3 sequence is CASSWTGGMETQYF. The CDR3 bases are TGTGCCAGTAGTTGGACAGGGGGTATGGAGACCCAGTACTTC.

The CDR3 coding sequence is TGTGCCAGCAGCTTACAGGGGACGGCTAACGAGCAGTACTTC. Its translation is CASSLQGTANEQYF. The rearrangement joins TRBV7-3 to TRBJ2-5; possible D gene TRBD1, 6 bases. With the DNA end fitting TRBJ2-7 better, the J assignment may be wrong. Germline values: CDR1 SGHTA, CDR2 FQGTGA. This CDR3 region has 14 residues.

Concerning this clone: A junction boundary mismatches the germline segment, possibly from a read error. The rearrangement joins TRBV7-9 to TRBJ2-7; D is perhaps TRBD1 or TRBD2 (5 bases each). The CDR3 totals 14 residues. CDR1 is SEHNR and CDR2 is FQNEAQ in the germline V gene (reference sequence). The CDR3 loop reads CASSSPWDGLNGDF. CDR3 DNA: TGTGCCAGCAGCTCTCCTTGGGACGGCCTAAATGGGGACTTC.

This chain uses TRBV6-5 with TRBJ1-1; D gene uncertain. The V end was cut by 0 bases, the J end by 4 bases, with 9 bases between. Germline V gene data show CDR1 as MNHEY and CDR2 as SVGAGI. The CDR3 loop spans 14 amino acids. In nucleotides, the CDR3 is TGTGCCAGCAGTTACTCTAAGCGGGGCACTGAAGCTTTCTTT. Protein sequence: CASSYSKRGTEAFF.

The V call is TRBV27, the J call TRBJ2-1; 7 positions match TRBD1. The CDR3 covers 16 residues. Losses at the gene ends were 3 bases for V and 2 bases for J; bases not matched to a gene: 7. From germline, CDR1 is MNHEY and CDR2 SMNVEV (reference sequence). CDR3 sequence: CASSFSTGNTYNEQFF. DNA of the CDR3: TGTGCCAGCAGTTTCTCGACAGGGAACACCTACAATGAGCAGTTCTTC.

The chain couples TRBV4-1 to TRBJ1-2; D is possibly TRBD1 (5 bases). V lost 3 bases and J 4 bases, leaving 12 bases between the germline ends. The CDR3 contains 14 residues. Germline CDR1 MGHRA, CDR2 YSYEKL. Here the CDR3 reads CASSQIETVYGYTF. CDR3 DNA: TGCGCCAGCAGCCAGATTGAGACAGTCTATGGCTACACCTTC.

This chain connects TRBV7-9 to TRBJ2-5, with D perhaps TRBD2 (6 bases). This CDR3 contains 15 residues. The germline V gene encodes CDR1 SEHNR and CDR2 FQNEAQ (reference sequence). Trimming removed 1 base at V and 4 bases at J, with 13 bases between. The CDR3 DNA is TGTGCCAGCAGCTTAGTCCCAGGAGGGAGAGAGACCCAGTACTTC. This sequence encodes CASSLVPGGRETQYF.

This chain uses TRBV5-4 with TRBJ2-1; D unresolved. CDR1 SGHNT and CDR2 YYREEE come from the germline V gene (reference sequence). The CDR3 is made up of 14 amino acids. V lost 3 bases and J 0 bases, leaving 7 bases between the germline ends. CDR3 sequence: CASSWASSYNEQFF. The CDR3 bases are TGTGCCAGCAGCTGGGCGAGCTCCTACAATGAGCAGTTCTTC. The full variable domain, rest sourced from reference TRBV5-4 and TRBJ2-1, is ETGVTQSPTHLIKTRGQQVTLRCSSQSGHNTVSWYQQALGQGPQFIFQYYREEENGRGNFPPRFSGLQFPNYSSELNVNALELDDSALYLCASSWASSYNEQFFGPGTRLTVL.

This chain uses TRBV7-8 with TRBJ1-5; D perhaps matches TRBD1 (6 bases). The germline CDR1 and CDR2 sequences are SGHVS and FQNEAQ. This CDR3 has 16 residues. Trimming pared 5 bases from V and 7 bases from J, leaving 21 bases between. The CDR3 DNA reads as TGTGCCAGCAGCCTAACGGCACAGGGAGGGAAACAGCCCCAGCATTTT. Protein product: CASSLTAQGGKQPQHF.

The chain uses TRBV4-3 and TRBJ1-5; D is unclear. Trimming removed 0 bases from V and 1 base from J, with 10 bases in between. The CDR3 has 16 residues. Germline CDR1 is LGHNA and CDR2 is YSLEER. In DNA, the CDR3 is TGCGCCAGCAGCCAAGATATAGGGTACAGCAATCAGCCCCAGCATTTT. As protein: CASSQDIGYSNQPQHF.

The V gene is TRBV27, the J gene TRBJ1-4; maybe TRBD1 (5 bases). The CDR3 is 15 amino acids. CDR1 is MNHEY and CDR2 is SMNVEV in the germline V gene (reference sequence). The V and J ends lost 5 bases and 8 bases respectively, with 18 bases between them. CDR3 DNA sequence: TGTGCCAGCAGTCCAACGGGGGGATGGTGGGAAAAACTGTTTTTT. Its translation: CASSPTGGWWEKLFF.

The rearrangement links TRBV4-1 to TRBJ2-1; 10 bases are a match to TRBD2. Trimming at V came to 2 bases and at J to 8 bases, leaving 18 bases not matched to a gene. This CDR3 has 19 amino acids. The germline V gene encodes CDR1 MGHRA and CDR2 YSYEKL. CDR3 DNA sequence: TGCGCCAGCAGCCAAAAGGTCTCCCTAGCGGGAGTGGTTCCCCATGAGCAGTTCTTC. Protein product: CASSQKVSLAGVVPHEQFF.

The chain carries TRBV9 and TRBJ1-6; a possible D gene is TRBD1 (6 bases). Germline lookup yields CDR1 SGDLS and CDR2 YYNGEE. The germline V and J ends were trimmed by 0 bases and 7 bases, with 11 bases remaining between them. The CDR3 loop spans 15 amino acids. The CDR3 DNA follows: TGTGCCAGCAGCGTAGGCGGACAGCTGAATTCACCCCTCCACTTT. It specifies CASSVGGQLNSPLHF. Based on the CDR3 plus reference TRBV9 and TRBJ1-6, the full variable domain is DSGVTQTPKHLITATGQRVTLRCSPRSGDLSVYWYQQSLDQGLQFLIQYYNGEERAKGNILERFSAQQFPDLHSELNLSSLELGDSALYFCASSVGGQLNSPLHFGNGTRLTVT.

The J gene is TRBJ1-5, the V gene TRBV2; D is unclear. The V end was cut by 3 bases, the J end by 9 bases, with 15 bases between. Germline CDR1 reads SNHLY; CDR2 reads FYNNEI. CDR3 length equals 14 residues. The CDR3 is CASSDGGIERPQHF. As DNA, the CDR3 is TGTGCCAGCAGTGATGGAGGGATCGAGCGGCCCCAGCATTTT.

About this clone itself: Other DNA sequences within the sample encode an identical CDR3. J is TRBJ2-7 and V is TRBV19, with 8 bases matching TRBD1. Germline loops: CDR1 LNHDA, CDR2 SQIVND (reference sequence). After removal of 3 bases from V and 3 bases from J, the junction contained 1 base not matched to a gene. CDR3 size: 13 residues. CDR3 nucleotide sequence: TGTGCCAGTAGTATCACAGGGGGCTACGAGCAGTACTTC. It encodes CASSITGGYEQYF.

About this clone: Other DNA sequences from this sample encode an identical CDR3 as well. The CDR3 reads CASTRTGTYNYGYTF. The CDR3 region has the DNA TGTGCCAGCACCCGGACAGGCACCTATAACTATGGCTACACCTTC. The V and J genes are TRBV6-1 and TRBJ1-2; TRBD1 matches at 7 bases. V was pared by 7 bases and J by 1 base, with 9 bases of the junction left unmatched. From germline, CDR1 is MNHNS and CDR2 SASEGT. This CDR3 is 15 amino acids long.

This clone showed up just once. This sequence joins TRBV6-1 and TRBJ2-5; 7 positions match TRBD1. The CDR3 contains 13 residues. Germline assignment: CDR1 MNHNS and CDR2 SASEGT. V was pared by 7 bases and J by 5 bases, with 7 bases of the junction left unmatched. This chain's CDR3 is CASKQGLGETQYF. The CDR3 DNA reads as TGTGCCAGCAAACAGGGGCTGGGGGAGACCCAGTACTTC.

The V call is TRBV6-5, the J call TRBJ1-1, with D possibly TRBD1 on 6 matching bases. Germline V lookup: CDR1 MNHEY, CDR2 SVGAGI. V shed 0 bases and J shed 8 bases, with 10 bases lying between them. The CDR3 extends over 13 amino acids. CDR3 sequence: CASSYSMGGEAFF. CDR3 DNA: TGTGCCAGCAGTTACTCGATGGGGGGCGAAGCTTTCTTT.

This clone was observed a single time. CDR3 sequence (DNA): TGCGCCAGCAGCCAAGATCGGACTAGCGGGACCTACAATGAGCAGTTCTTC. Its protein is CASSQDRTSGTYNEQFF. This chain joins TRBV4-1 and TRBJ2-1, with 12 bases that match TRBD2. The CDR3 contains 17 residues. The germline V gene has CDR1 MGHRA and CDR2 YSYEKL. The trim removed 0 bases at V and 2 bases at J, leaving 2 bases unmatched.

The chain recombines TRBV7-2 with TRBJ2-5; D perhaps matches TRBD2 (7 bases). Germline V lookup: CDR1 SGHTA, CDR2 FQGNSA. V shed 1 base and J shed 2 bases, with 11 bases lying between them. This CDR3 is 15 amino acids long. The CDR3 region has the DNA TGTGCCAGCAGCTTAGTCGGGGGGCCTCAAGAGACCCAGTACTTC. Translation: CASSLVGGPQETQYF.

In this sample, this clone turned up once. The chain has TRBV27 and TRBJ2-1, with 9 positions matching TRBD2. Losses at the gene ends were 2 bases for V and 7 bases for J; bases not matched to a gene: 3. The germline CDR1 and CDR2 sequences are MNHEY and SMNVEV (reference sequence). The CDR3 length is 14 residues. The CDR3 DNA is TGTGCCAGCAGTTTAGGCGGGAGGGAGAATGAGCAGTTCTTC. Its protein is CASSLGGRENEQFF.

The chain uses TRBV13 and TRBJ1-4, with 11 bases fitting TRBD1. The germline V gene has CDR1 PRHDT and CDR2 FYEKMQ (reference sequence). The trim removed 5 bases at V and 3 bases at J, leaving 5 bases unmatched. This CDR3 spans 16 amino acids. This CDR3 reads CASSLRTGGPNEKLFF. The CDR3 DNA is TGTGCCAGCAGCCTCCGGACAGGGGGCCCTAATGAAAAACTGTTTTTT.